This record concerns one T cell receptor (beta chain) sequence. This entry is derived from a study of response to subunit inactivated influenza vaccine. Trimming took 4 bases from V and 5 from J, leaving 17 bases between them. Germline loops: CDR1 SGHTA, CDR2 FQGNSA. The CDR3 contains 15 residues. Each CDR3 protein gets one entry after TCRdb re-called the RT-PCR reads with MiXCR. Of around 190,000 distinct CDR3 sequences listed, approximately 9.2% are singletons. Here the sequenced sample was non-naive T cells sorted from PBMCs, taken on the day of vaccination. The chain uses TRBV7-2 and TRBJ2-5, with D possibly matching TRBD2 (7 bases). This receptor was identified in a man over 45 who received an inactivated influenza vaccine. The CDR3, as DNA: TGTGCCAGCAGCTGGGGGGGCCCTCTGGTGGAGACCCAGTACTTC. Protein: CASSWGGPLVETQYF.